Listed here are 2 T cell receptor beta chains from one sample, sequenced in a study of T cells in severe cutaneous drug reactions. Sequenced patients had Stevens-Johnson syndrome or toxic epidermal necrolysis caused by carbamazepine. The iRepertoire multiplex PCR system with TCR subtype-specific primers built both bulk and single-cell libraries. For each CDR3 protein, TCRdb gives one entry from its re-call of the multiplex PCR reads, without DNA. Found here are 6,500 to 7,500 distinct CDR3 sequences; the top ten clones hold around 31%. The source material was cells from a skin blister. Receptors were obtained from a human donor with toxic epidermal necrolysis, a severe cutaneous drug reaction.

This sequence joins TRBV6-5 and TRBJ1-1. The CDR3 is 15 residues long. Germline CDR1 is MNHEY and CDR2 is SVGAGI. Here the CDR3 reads CASSYSDIGNTEAFF.

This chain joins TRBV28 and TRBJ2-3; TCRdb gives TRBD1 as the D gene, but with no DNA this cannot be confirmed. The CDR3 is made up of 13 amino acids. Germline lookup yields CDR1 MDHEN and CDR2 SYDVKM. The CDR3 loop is CASILQGTDTQYF.